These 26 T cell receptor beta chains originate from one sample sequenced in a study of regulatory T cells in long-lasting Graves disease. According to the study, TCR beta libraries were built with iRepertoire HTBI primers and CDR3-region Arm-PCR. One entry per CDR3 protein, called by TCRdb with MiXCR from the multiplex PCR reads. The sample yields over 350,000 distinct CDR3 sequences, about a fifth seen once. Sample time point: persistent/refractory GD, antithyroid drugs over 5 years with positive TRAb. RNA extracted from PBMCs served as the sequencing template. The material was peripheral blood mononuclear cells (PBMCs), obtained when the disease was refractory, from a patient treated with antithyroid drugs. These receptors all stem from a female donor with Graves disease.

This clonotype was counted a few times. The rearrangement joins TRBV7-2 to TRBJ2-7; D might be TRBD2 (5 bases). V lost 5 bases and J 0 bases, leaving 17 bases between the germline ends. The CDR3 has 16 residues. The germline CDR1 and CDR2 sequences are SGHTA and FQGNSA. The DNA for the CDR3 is TGTGCCAGCAGCCAAGATGGCCTAGCCACCTCCTACGAGCAGTACTTC. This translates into CASSQDGLATSYEQYF.

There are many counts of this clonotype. The CDR3 nucleotides read TGTGCCAGCAGCTCCCCAGTCCCGTTATTCTATGGCTACACCTTC. As protein: CASSSPVPLFYGYTF. This chain connects TRBV7-9 to TRBJ1-2; D gene unclear. Germline-derived CDR1 and CDR2 are SEHNR and FQNEAQ (reference sequence). Trimming removed 4 bases from V and 4 bases from J, with 16 bases in between. The CDR3 is 15 residues long.

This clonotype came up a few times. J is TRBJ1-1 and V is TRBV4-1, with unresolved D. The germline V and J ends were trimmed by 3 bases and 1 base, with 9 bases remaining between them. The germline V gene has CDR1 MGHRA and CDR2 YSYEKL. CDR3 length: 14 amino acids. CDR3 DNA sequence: TGCGCCAGCAGCCATTTGGGCGAGAACACTGAAGCTTTCTTT. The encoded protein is CASSHLGENTEAFF.

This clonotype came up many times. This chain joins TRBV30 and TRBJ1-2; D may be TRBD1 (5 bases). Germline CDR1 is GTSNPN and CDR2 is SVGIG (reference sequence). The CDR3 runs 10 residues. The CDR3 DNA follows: TGTGCTGCCTACGGGGGAGGCTACACCTTC. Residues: CAAYGGGYTF. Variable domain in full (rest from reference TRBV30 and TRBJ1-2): SQTIHQWPATLVQPVGSPLSLECTVEGTSNPNLYWYRQAAGRGLQLLFYSVGIGQISSEVPQNLSASRPQDRQFILSSKKLLLSDSGFYLCAAYGGGYTFGSGTRLTVV.

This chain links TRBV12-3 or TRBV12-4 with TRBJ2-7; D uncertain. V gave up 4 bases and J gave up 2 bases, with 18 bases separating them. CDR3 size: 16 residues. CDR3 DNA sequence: TGTGCCAGCAGTTATCGTGACTTTTCCCTTACCTACGAGCAGTACTTC. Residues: CASSYRDFSLTYEQYF.

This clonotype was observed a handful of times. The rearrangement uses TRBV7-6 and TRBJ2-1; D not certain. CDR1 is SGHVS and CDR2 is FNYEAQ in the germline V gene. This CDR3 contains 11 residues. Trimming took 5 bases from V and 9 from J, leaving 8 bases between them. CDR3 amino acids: CASSGVIEQFF. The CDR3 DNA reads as TGTGCCAGCAGCGGAGTTATTGAGCAGTTCTTC.

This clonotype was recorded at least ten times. CDR3 protein: CASCSVFSYEQYF. The CDR3 DNA follows: TGTGCCAGCTGTTCGGTCTTCTCCTACGAGCAGTACTTC. The J gene is TRBJ2-7, the V gene TRBV6-2 or TRBV6-3, with D unresolved. The CDR3 length is 13 residues. CDR1 is MNHEY, CDR2 SVGEGT, per germline. V gave up 8 bases and J gave up 0 bases, with 11 bases separating them.

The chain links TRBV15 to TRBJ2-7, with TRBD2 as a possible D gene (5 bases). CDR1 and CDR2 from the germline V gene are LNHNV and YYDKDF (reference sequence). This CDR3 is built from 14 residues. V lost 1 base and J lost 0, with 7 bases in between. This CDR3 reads CATSRAGSSYEQYF. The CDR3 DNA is TGTGCCACCAGCAGAGCGGGGAGCTCCTACGAGCAGTACTTC.

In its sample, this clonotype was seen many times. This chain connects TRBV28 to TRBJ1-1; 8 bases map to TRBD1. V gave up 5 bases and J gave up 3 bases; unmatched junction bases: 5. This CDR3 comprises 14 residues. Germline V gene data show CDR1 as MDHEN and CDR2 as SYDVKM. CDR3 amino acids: CASSDTGGYTEAFF. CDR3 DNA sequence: TGTGCCAGCAGTGATACAGGGGGTTACACTGAAGCTTTCTTT.

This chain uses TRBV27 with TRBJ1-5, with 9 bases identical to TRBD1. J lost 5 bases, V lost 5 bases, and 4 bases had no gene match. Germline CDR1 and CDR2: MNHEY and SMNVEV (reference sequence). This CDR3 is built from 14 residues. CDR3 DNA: TGTGCCAGCAGTCCGGGACAGGGATATCAGCCCCAGCATTTT. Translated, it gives CASSPGQGYQPQHF.

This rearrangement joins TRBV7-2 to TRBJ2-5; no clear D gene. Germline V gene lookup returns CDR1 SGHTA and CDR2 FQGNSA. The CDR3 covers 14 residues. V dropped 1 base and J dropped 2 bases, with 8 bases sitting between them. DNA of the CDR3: TGTGCCAGCAGCTTAGATATATTTCAAGAGACCCAGTACTTC. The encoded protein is CASSLDIFQETQYF. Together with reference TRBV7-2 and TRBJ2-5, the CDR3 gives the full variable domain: GAGVSQSPSNKVTEKGKDVELRCDPISGHTALYWYRQSLGQGLEFLIYFQGNSAPDKSGLPSDRFSAERTGGSVSTLTIQRTQQEDSAVYLCASSLDIFQETQYFGPGTRLLVL.

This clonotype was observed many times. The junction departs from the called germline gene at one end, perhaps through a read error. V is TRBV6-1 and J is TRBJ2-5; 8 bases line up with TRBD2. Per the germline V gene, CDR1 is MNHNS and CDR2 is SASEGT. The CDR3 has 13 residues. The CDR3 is CASSEIQRESQYF. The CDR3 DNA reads TGTGCCAGCAGTGAAATCCAGCGGGAGAGCCAGTACTTC.

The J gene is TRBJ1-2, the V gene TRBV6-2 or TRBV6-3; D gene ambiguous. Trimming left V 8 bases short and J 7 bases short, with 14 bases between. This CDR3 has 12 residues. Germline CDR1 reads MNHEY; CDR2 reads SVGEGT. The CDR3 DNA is TGTGCCAGCGGGAGAAACCTTTTTGGCTACACCTTC. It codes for CASGRNLFGYTF.

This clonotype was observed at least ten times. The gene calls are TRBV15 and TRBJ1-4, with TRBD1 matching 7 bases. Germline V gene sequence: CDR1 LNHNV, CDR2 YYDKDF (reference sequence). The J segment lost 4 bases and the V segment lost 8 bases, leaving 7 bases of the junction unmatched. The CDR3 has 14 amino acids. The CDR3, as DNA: TGTGCCACCGCAGGGGGACTACTTAATGAAAAACTGTTTTTT. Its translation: CATAGGLLNEKLFF.

The DNA of the CDR3 is TGTGCCAGCAGCTCAAATCCCGGGACAGGGCCGAACTATGGCTACACCTTC. It is translated as CASSSNPGTGPNYGYTF. The chain combines TRBV11-2 with TRBJ1-2; 9 positions agree with TRBD1. The CDR3 consists of 17 residues. The V segment lost 4 bases and the J segment 2 bases; nucleotides outside the gene matches: 11. Germline V CDR1 and CDR2: SGHAT, FQNNGV.

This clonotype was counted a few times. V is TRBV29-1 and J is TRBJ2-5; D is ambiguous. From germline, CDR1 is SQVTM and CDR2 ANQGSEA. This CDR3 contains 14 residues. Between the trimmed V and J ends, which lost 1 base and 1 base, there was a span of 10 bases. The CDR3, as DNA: TGCAGCGTTGAAGCCCCCGGCTTCCAAGAGACCCAGTACTTC. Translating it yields CSVEAPGFQETQYF. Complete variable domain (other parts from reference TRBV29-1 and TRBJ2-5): SAVISQKPSRDICQRGTSLTIQCQVDSQVTMMFWYRQQPGQSLTLIATANQGSEATYESGFVIDKFPISRPNLTFSTLTVSNMSPEDSSIYLCSVEAPGFQETQYFGPGTRLLVL.

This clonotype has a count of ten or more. CDR3 loop: CASSQDGNQPQHF. CDR3 nucleotide sequence: TGTGCCAGCAGCCAAGATGGGAATCAGCCCCAGCATTTT. The rearrangement uses TRBV3-1 and TRBJ1-5, with D unresolved. Germline CDR1 LGHDT, CDR2 YNNKEL (reference sequence). V lost 0 bases and J 4 bases, leaving 4 bases between the germline ends. This CDR3 region has 13 residues.

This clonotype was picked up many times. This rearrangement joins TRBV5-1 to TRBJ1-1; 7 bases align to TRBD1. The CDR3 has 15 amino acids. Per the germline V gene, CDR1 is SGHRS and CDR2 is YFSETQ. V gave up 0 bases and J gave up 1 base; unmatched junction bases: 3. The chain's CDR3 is CASSLGTGQNTEAFF. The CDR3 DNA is TGCGCCAGCAGCTTGGGGACAGGCCAGAACACTGAAGCTTTCTTT.

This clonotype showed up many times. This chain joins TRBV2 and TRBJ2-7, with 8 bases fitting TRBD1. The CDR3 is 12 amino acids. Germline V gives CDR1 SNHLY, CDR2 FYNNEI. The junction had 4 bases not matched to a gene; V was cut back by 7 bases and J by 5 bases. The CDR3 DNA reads TGTGCCAGCACAGGACAGGGCAACGAGCAGTACTTC. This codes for CASTGQGNEQYF.

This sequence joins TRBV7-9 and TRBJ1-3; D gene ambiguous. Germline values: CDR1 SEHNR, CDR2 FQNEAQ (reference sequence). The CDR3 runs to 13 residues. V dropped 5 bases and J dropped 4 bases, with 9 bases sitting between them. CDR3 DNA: TGTGCCAGCAGCCCCTCGCTCGGAAACACCATATATTTT. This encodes CASSPSLGNTIYF.

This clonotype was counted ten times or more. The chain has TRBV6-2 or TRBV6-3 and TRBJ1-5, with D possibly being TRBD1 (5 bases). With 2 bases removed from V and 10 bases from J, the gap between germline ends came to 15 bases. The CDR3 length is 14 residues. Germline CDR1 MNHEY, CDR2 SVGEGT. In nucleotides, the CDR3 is TGTGCCAGCAGTTACGAGGGGCGGCTTATTCCCCAGCATTTT. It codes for CASSYEGRLIPQHF.

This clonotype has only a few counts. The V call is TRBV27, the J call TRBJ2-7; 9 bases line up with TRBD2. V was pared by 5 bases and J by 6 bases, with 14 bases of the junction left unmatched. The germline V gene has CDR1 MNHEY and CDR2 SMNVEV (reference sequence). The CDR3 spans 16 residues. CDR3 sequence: CASSATAIAGVSEQYF. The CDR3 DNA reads TGTGCCAGCAGTGCAACGGCAATAGCGGGAGTATCCGAGCAGTACTTC.

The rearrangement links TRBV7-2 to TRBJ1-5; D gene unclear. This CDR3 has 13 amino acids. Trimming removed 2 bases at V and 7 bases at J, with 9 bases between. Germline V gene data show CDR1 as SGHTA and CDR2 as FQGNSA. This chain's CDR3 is CASSLRVRQPQHF. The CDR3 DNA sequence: TGTGCCAGCAGCTTACGGGTTCGGCAGCCCCAGCATTTT.

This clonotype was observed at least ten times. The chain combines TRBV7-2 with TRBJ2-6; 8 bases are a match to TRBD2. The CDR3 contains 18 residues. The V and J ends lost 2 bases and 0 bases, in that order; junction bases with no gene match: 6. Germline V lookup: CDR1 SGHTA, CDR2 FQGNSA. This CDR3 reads CASSLFGLAGSGANVLTF. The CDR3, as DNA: TGTGCCAGCAGCTTATTTGGTCTAGCGGGCTCTGGGGCCAACGTCCTGACTTTC.

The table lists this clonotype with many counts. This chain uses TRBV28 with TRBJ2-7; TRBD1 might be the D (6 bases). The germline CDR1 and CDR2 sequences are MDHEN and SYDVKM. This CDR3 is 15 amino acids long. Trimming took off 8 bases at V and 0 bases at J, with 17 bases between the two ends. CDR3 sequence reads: CASRPRGSDSYEQYF. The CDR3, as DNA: TGTGCCAGCCGGCCCAGGGGCAGCGACTCCTACGAGCAGTACTTC.

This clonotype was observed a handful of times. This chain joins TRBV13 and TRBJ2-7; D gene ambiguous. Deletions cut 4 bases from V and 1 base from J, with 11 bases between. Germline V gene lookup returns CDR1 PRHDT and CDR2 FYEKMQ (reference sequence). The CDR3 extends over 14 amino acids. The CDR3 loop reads CASSYSDISYEQYF. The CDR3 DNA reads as TGTGCCAGCAGCTATTCTGACATATCCTACGAGCAGTACTTC.